The clone carrying this TCR beta chain came up a few times. Its antigen is currently unknown. This entry is derived from a study of blood T cells in healthy people across ages. Every donor provided 9.5 to 10 milliliters of peripheral blood. Germline loops: CDR1 SEHNR, CDR2 FQNEAQ (reference sequence). V dropped 6 bases and J dropped 6 bases, with 13 bases sitting between them. The CDR3 is 13 residues long. Primed by a sample-barcoded 5' primer and a J-beta primer mix, a second PCR proceeded for roughly 7 to 12 cycles. TCRdb itself ran the 5' RACE reads through MiXCR, one entry per CDR3 protein. This table holds around 850,000 distinct CDR3 sequences, roughly 34% found once. Study-level points and caveats: Among long-lived donors, naive CD4+ cells were more numerous and diversity higher than in aged donors. Estimated diversity across one million T cells was deemed an underestimate. Any changes in expanded clonotypes were possibly confounded, as donor CMV status remained unknown.

This TCR derives from a man aged 18 to 30 in good health. The rearrangement joins TRBV7-9 to TRBJ2-3, with a possible D match to TRBD2 (5 bases). The sample consisted of blood. CDR3 in DNA: TGTGCCAGCAGGGAAACTAGTCCCGATACGCAGTATTTT. Amino acids: CASRETSPDTQYF.